This T cell receptor beta chain was sequenced for a study of blood T cell repertoires in COVID-19. The wider study: Material from acute and convalescent COVID-19 was sourced from the United States, Italy and Spain. T cells, B-cell-depleted T cells, or PBMCs provided the cDNA or gDNA that served as material.

In the authors' workflow: Reference gene primer amplification in the assay estimated nucleated cell counts. Only in-frame clones appear in the TCRdb table, and some are missing; sequencing was by immunoSEQ multiplex PCR. V and J calls and clone size come straight from that table; D and trimming were deduced from the DNA. The repertoire holds more than 250,000 clones, roughly 84% seen once, with 1% in the top ten. Trimming took 1 base from V and 2 from J; bases not matched to a gene: 2. The CDR3 loop spans 14 amino acids. Per the germline V gene, CDR1 is SGHKS and CDR2 is YYEKEE (reference sequence). The TCR sequence derives from a man aged 45-65 years with active or convalescent COVID-19. Specimen: peripheral blood. The genes are TRBV5-5 and TRBJ2-7; 8 nucleotides line up with TRBD2. The CDR3: CASSLSGGTYEQYF. CDR3 nucleotides: TGTGCCAGCAGCTTGAGCGGGGGAACCTACGAGCAGTACTTC.